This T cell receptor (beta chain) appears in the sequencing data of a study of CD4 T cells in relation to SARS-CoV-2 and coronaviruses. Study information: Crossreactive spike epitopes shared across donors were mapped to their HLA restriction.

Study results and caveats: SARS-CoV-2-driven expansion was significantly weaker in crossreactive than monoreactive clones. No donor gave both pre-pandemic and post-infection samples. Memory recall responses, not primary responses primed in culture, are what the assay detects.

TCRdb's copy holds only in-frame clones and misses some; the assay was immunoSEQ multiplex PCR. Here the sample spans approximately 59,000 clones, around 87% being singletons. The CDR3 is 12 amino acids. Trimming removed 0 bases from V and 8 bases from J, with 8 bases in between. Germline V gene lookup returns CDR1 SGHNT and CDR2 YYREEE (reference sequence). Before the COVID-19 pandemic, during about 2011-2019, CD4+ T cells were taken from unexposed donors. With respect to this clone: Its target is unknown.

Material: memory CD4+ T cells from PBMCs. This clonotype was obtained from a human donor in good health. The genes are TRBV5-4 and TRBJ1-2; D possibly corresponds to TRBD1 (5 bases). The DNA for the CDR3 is TGTGCCAGCAGCTTGGGGGGGGGAGGCTACACCTTC. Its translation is CASSLGGGGYTF.